Below, 21 T cell receptor beta chains from the same sample are listed, as sequenced in a study of blood T cell repertoires in COVID-19. The assay was immunoSEQ multiplex PCR, and TCRdb's table has in-frame clones only and misses some. The data hold roughly 200,000 clones, with 81% observed a single time. Sequenced sample: peripheral blood. The source is a woman between 40 and 50 years old with COVID-19, enrolled during active disease.

Of note for this clone: Other DNA sequences in this specimen translate into the identical CDR3. The chain couples TRBV3-1 (or the pseudogene TRBV3-2) to TRBJ1-1; 9 nucleotides agree with TRBD1. The CDR3 sequence is 15 residues long. Germline lookup yields CDR1 LGHDT and CDR2 YNNKEL (reference sequence). V shed 4 bases and J 11 bases; nucleotides not matched to a gene: 14. The CDR3 loop is CASSPAGTGREAAFF. The CDR3 coding sequence is TGTGCCAGCAGCCCAGCTGGGACAGGGCGGGAGGCGGCTTTCTTT.

This clone was observed a few times. The chain combines TRBV25-1 with TRBJ1-1; the D gene is possibly TRBD1 (6 bases). The CDR3 consists of 14 residues. Germline assignment: CDR1 MGHDK and CDR2 SYGVNS. V was clipped by 4 bases and J by 3 bases, with 12 bases between them. In DNA form, the CDR3 reads TGTGCCAGCAGTGGGTCAGGGGATTACACTGAAGCTTTCTTT. Amino acid sequence: CASSGSGDYTEAFF.

This chain links TRBV2 with TRBJ1-6; 7 nucleotides align to TRBD1. The CDR3 runs 16 residues. V dropped 7 bases and J dropped 7; count of bases not matched to a gene: 13. Germline V gene data show CDR1 as SNHLY and CDR2 as FYNNEI. The CDR3 loop is CASTRGQFGPNSPLHF. DNA of the CDR3: TGTGCCAGCACCCGGGGACAGTTTGGCCCGAATTCACCCCTCCACTTT.

The rearrangement links TRBV7-9 to TRBJ2-1; 7 nucleotides align to TRBD2. With V trimmed by 4 bases and J by 3 bases, 9 bases remained unmatched. CDR3 length: 16 residues. CDR1 SEHNR and CDR2 FQNEAQ come from the germline V gene (reference sequence). The CDR3: CASSSWGGSNYNEQFF. DNA of the CDR3: TGTGCCAGCAGCTCCTGGGGCGGGAGTAACTACAATGAGCAGTTCTTC.

This chain uses TRBV5-4 with TRBJ2-5; 10 bases align to TRBD1. Germline CDR1 and CDR2: SGHNT and YYREEE (reference sequence). The CDR3 covers 15 residues. Unmatched junction bases numbered 9, after V lost 4 bases and J lost 6 bases. For the CDR3, the DNA is TGTGCCAGCAGCCCAAAACCGGGACAGGGGAAGACCCAGTACTTC. Translated, it gives CASSPKPGQGKTQYF.

V and J are TRBV5-1 and TRBJ2-1, with 7 nucleotides matching TRBD1. With V trimmed by 3 bases and J by 8 bases, 5 bases remained unmatched. CDR1 is SGHRS, CDR2 YFSETQ, per germline. The CDR3 has 13 residues. CDR3 DNA sequence: TGCGCCAGCAGCTCCAGACAGGGAGATGAGCAGTTCTTC. Translated: CASSSRQGDEQFF.

This chain joins TRBV11-2 and TRBJ2-2; D ambiguous. Trimming removed 1 base from V and 1 base from J, with 10 bases in between. Germline V CDR1 and CDR2: SGHAT, FQNNGV. CDR3 length equals 16 residues. The CDR3 DNA reads TGTGCCAGCAGCTTAGTCGAGACAAAGAACACCGGGGAGCTGTTTTTT. It codes for CASSLVETKNTGELFF. The complete variable domain, with remaining parts taken from reference TRBV11-2 and TRBJ2-2, reads EAGVAQSPRYKIIEKRQSVAFWCNPISGHATLYWYQQILGQGPKLLIQFQNNGVVDDSQLPKDRFSAERLKGVDSTLKIQPAKLEDSAVYLCASSLVETKNTGELFFGEGSRLTVL.

The chain is built from TRBV27 and TRBJ2-5, with 11 bases matching TRBD2. The germline CDR1 and CDR2 sequences are MNHEY and SMNVEV (reference sequence). V lost 2 bases and J lost 5; bases outside the gene matches: 1. The CDR3 runs 14 residues. The CDR3 nucleotides read TGTGCCAGCAGTTTACTAGCGGGGGGTGAGACCCAGTACTTC. Its protein is CASSLLAGGETQYF.

This clone was seen just once. The CDR3 sequence is CASSERGSYSNQPQHF. CDR3 sequence (DNA): TGTGCCAGCAGTGAGAGGGGGTCCTATAGCAATCAGCCCCAGCATTTT. This chain uses TRBV6-1 with TRBJ1-5; a weak D match, TRBD1 (6 bases). Looked up from germline, CDR1 is MNHNS and CDR2 is SASEGT. With 3 bases removed from V and 0 bases from J, the gap between germline ends came to 12 bases. There are 16 residues in the CDR3.

V gene TRBV28 combines with J gene TRBJ1-5; 7 bases align to TRBD1. The CDR3 is made up of 12 amino acids. The V segment lost 5 bases and the J segment 6 bases; nucleotides outside the gene matches: 1. Germline V lookup: CDR1 MDHEN, CDR2 SYDVKM. The CDR3 DNA reads TGTGCCAGCAGTGACAGGGCTCAGCCCCAGCATTTT. It codes for CASSDRAQPQHF.

The chain uses TRBV27 and TRBJ1-5; the D is unclear. The CDR3 sequence is 13 residues long. The germline CDR1 and CDR2 sequences are MNHEY and SMNVEV (reference sequence). V was trimmed by 2 bases and J by 5 bases, leaving 7 bases between them. CDR3 bases: TGTGCCAGCAGTTTAGGCTCCCATCAGCCCCAGCATTTT. Translated, it gives CASSLGSHQPQHF.

In nucleotides, the CDR3 is TGTGCCTGGAGTGTAACGGGGGTAGGTAATTCACCCCTCCACTTT. This translates into CAWSVTGVGNSPLHF. The chain employs TRBV30 and TRBJ1-6, with a weak D call TRBD1 (5 bases). The germline CDR1 and CDR2 sequences are GTSNPN and SVGIG (reference sequence). The CDR3 consists of 15 residues. Trimming took 0 bases from V and 6 from J, leaving 12 bases between them.

This clone appeared a few times. At one boundary the junction diverges from the germline segment, which might be a read error. This chain links TRBV13 with TRBJ1-1, with a tentative D call TRBD1 (5 bases). CDR1 and CDR2 (germline): PRHDT, FYEKMQ (reference sequence). This CDR3 contains 15 residues. CDR3 loop: CASSLYRGVNTEAFF. CDR3 DNA sequence: TGTGCCAGCAGCTTATATCGGGGGGTGAATACTGAAGCTTTCTTT.

The V call is TRBV19, the J call TRBJ2-1; possible D gene TRBD1, 5 bases. The CDR3 runs 14 residues. Trimming removed 1 base from V and 9 bases from J, with 13 bases in between. The germline gives CDR1 LNHDA, CDR2 SQIVND (reference sequence). The CDR3 nucleotides read TGTGCCAGTAGTATAGGCAGTCCAGGGCTTGAGCAGTTCTTC. Translated, it gives CASSIGSPGLEQFF.

This chain uses TRBV28 with TRBJ2-3; tentative D call: TRBD1 (6 bases). The CDR3 is 13 residues long. Looked up from germline, CDR1 is MDHEN and CDR2 is SYDVKM. Trimming took 7 bases from V and 2 from J, leaving 10 bases between them. CDR3 sequence: CASNRANTDTQYF. CDR3 bases: TGTGCCAGCAACAGGGCCAACACAGATACGCAGTATTTT. The full variable domain, in which reference TRBV28 and TRBJ2-3 provide the parts outside the CDR3, is DVKVTQSSRYLVKRTGEKVFLECVQDMDHENMFWYRQDPGLGLRLIYFSYDVKMKEKGDIPEGYSVSREKKERFSLILESASTNQTSMYLCASNRANTDTQYFGPGTRLTVL.

The rearrangement links TRBV29-1 to TRBJ1-2; 9 positions agree with TRBD1. Germline V gives CDR1 SQVTM, CDR2 ANQGSEA. The CDR3 covers 13 residues. With V trimmed by 6 bases and J by 8 bases, 10 bases remained unmatched. CDR3 region: CSVGTGWDGGYTF. As DNA, the CDR3 is TGCAGCGTCGGGACAGGGTGGGATGGCGGCTACACCTTC.

Here the CDR3 DNA reads TGCGCCAGCAGTGAGACGGGACTAGCGGGGCGAAACACAGATACGCAGTATTTT. Amino acids: CASSETGLAGRNTDTQYF. This chain links TRBV10-1 with TRBJ2-3; TRBD2 matches at 13 bases. Per germline, CDR1 WNHNN and CDR2 SYGVQD (reference sequence). V dropped 2 bases and J dropped 2; count of bases not matched to a gene: 7. The CDR3 covers 18 residues.

This rearrangement joins TRBV28 to TRBJ1-5; 8 nucleotides line up with TRBD1. V dropped 5 bases and J dropped 5; count of bases not matched to a gene: 5. The CDR3 runs 14 residues. Germline-derived CDR1 and CDR2 are MDHEN and SYDVKM. The CDR3, as DNA: TGTGCCAGCAGTCCTGAACAGGGGGATCAGCCCCAGCATTTT. Protein product: CASSPEQGDQPQHF.

J is TRBJ2-1 and V is TRBV5-1; 9 bases are shared with TRBD2. The CDR3 runs 14 residues. The V and J ends lost 5 bases and 7 bases, in that order; junction bases with no gene match: 7. The germline CDR1 and CDR2 sequences are SGHRS and YFSETQ. In DNA form, the CDR3 reads TGCGCCAGCAGATTAGCGGGAGTCGCAAATGAGCAGTTCTTC. Translated: CASRLAGVANEQFF.

The V and J genes are TRBV11-2 and TRBJ1-6; possible D gene TRBD1, 6 bases. The length of the CDR3 is 13 residues. Between the trimmed V and J ends, which lost 6 bases and 9 bases, there was a span of 12 bases. The germline CDR1 and CDR2 sequences are SGHAT and FQNNGV. CDR3 loop: CASRGQGSSPLHF. Here the CDR3 DNA reads TGTGCCAGCAGGGGACAAGGCTCTTCACCCCTCCACTTT.

CDR3 in amino acids: CSASQLNEQFF. For the CDR3, the DNA is TGCAGTGCTAGTCAACTAAATGAGCAGTTCTTC. V gene TRBV20-1 combines with J gene TRBJ2-1; D remains unclear. The V end was cut by 3 bases, the J end by 7 bases, with 7 bases between. Per germline, CDR1 DFQATT and CDR2 SNEGSKA (reference sequence). The CDR3 loop spans 11 amino acids.